This T cell receptor beta chain was captured by sequencing in a study of blood T cell repertoires in COVID-19. CDR1 SNHLY and CDR2 FYNNEI come from the germline V gene. The CDR3 extends over 16 amino acids. Trimming took 5 bases from V and 5 from J; bases not matched to a gene: 6. Method: immunoSEQ multiplex PCR; TCRdb's copy keeps in-frame clones and lacks some. Among 150,000 to 200,000 clones, 88% were seen once, and the ten largest hold more than 8.5%. This sequence originates from a woman under 30 who had recovered from COVID-19. Sequenced sample: PBMCs or T cells enriched from blood (not recorded which). The chain uses TRBV2 and TRBJ2-1; 13 nucleotides agree with TRBD2. CDR3 DNA sequence: TGTGCCAGCAGTCCGACTAGCGGGAGGCAAAACAATGAGCAGTTCTTC. It is translated as CASSPTSGRQNNEQFF.